This passage covers 5 T cell receptor beta chains from one sample sequenced in a study of blood T cell repertoires in COVID-19. TCRdb keeps only in-frame clones here, not all; method: immunoSEQ multiplex PCR. The sample includes under 250,000 clones, roughly 89% of them seen just once. The specimen sequenced was peripheral blood. Receptor source: a middle-aged woman who had recovered from COVID-19.

V is TRBV5-1 and J is TRBJ2-7, with 8 positions matching TRBD1. The CDR3 loop spans 15 amino acids. Germline V gives CDR1 SGHRS, CDR2 YFSETQ. With 2 bases clipped from V and 2 bases from J, the junction kept 6 bases outside the gene matches. The CDR3 sequence is CASSLRGQGPYEQYF. The CDR3 DNA reads as TGCGCCAGCAGCTTACGTGGACAGGGCCCCTACGAGCAGTACTTC.

This chain uses TRBV3-1 (or the pseudogene TRBV3-2) with TRBJ2-3; D might be TRBD2 (5 bases). CDR1 and CDR2 (germline): LGHDT, YNNKEL (reference sequence). The CDR3 totals 15 residues. The germline V and J ends were trimmed by 1 base and 2 bases, with 10 bases remaining between them. The chain's CDR3 is CASSQAPGSTDTQYF. The CDR3 coding sequence is TGTGCCAGCAGCCAAGCTCCGGGGTCCACAGATACGCAGTATTTT.

The rearrangement joins TRBV29-1 to TRBJ2-7; TRBD1 matches at 9 bases. Trimming removed 7 bases from V and 4 bases from J; junction bases left unmatched: 8. This CDR3 is built from 13 residues. Per germline, CDR1 SQVTM and CDR2 ANQGSEA. Here the CDR3 reads CSASGQGKYEQYF. CDR3 DNA sequence: TGCAGCGCCTCCGGACAGGGGAAGTACGAGCAGTACTTC.

The table lists this clone with a count of one. The CDR3 is CASSISQGGSYYGYTF. The DNA for the CDR3 is TGTGCCAGTAGTATTTCGCAGGGGGGTTCCTACTATGGCTACACCTTC. The V gene is TRBV19, the J gene TRBJ1-2, with TRBD1 matching over 7 bases. The CDR3 has 16 residues. Germline CDR1 reads LNHDA; CDR2 reads SQIVND (reference sequence). The J segment lost 3 bases and the V segment lost 3 bases, leaving 10 bases of the junction unmatched.

This clone occurred a few times. The V call is TRBV6-2 or TRBV6-3, the J call TRBJ1-5, with D possibly being TRBD1 (6 bases). There are 13 residues in the CDR3. Germline CDR1 MNHEY, CDR2 SVGEGT. Trimming took off 6 bases at V and 11 bases at J, with 17 bases between the two ends. The CDR3 protein is CASSPRESGAQHF. For the CDR3, the DNA is TGTGCCAGCAGCCCTAGGGAATCAGGGGCCCAGCATTTT.